These T cell receptor beta chains were read from a single sample in a study of blood T cell repertoires in COVID-19. Sequencing was performed with immunoSEQ multiplex PCR; in TCRdb, only in-frame clones are kept and a portion is missing. The sample includes some 7,700 clones, around 90% of them seen just once. Sequenced: peripheral blood. Receptor source: a woman aged 45-59 years with active or convalescent COVID-19. Both conserved end residues are part of each CDR3. D genes are given only for firm matches. Not every row has a clone size; where given, it reads once, few, many or a size class.

few	TRBV9	-	TRBJ1-2	12	TGTGCCAGCAGCGCGGGTCATTATGGCTACACCTTC	CASSAGHYGYTF
-	TRBV25-1	TRBD1	TRBJ1-2	17	TGTGCCAGCAGTGCCCCATTGGTGACAGGGATCGACTATGGCTACACCTTC	CASSAPLVTGIDYGYTF
-	TRBV18	TRBD1	TRBJ1-4	15	TGTGCCAGCTCACTCTACCGGGACAGGAATGAAAAACTGTTTTTT	CASSLYRDRNEKLFF
-	TRBV2	-	TRBJ1-5	13	TGTGCCAGCAGCCTTCAGGGTGGGCAGCCCCAGCATTTT	CASSLQGGQPQHF
-	TRBV13	-	TRBJ1-2	13	TGTGCCAGCAGCTTCGGCCCAGGTCAAGGCTACACCTTC	CASSFGPGQGYTF
-	TRBV5-6	-	TRBJ1-1	13	TGTGCCAGCAGCTTGCGCGCCAGGGGTGAAGCTTTCTTT	CASSLRARGEAFF
few	TRBV3-1/TRBV3-2	TRBD1	TRBJ2-7	14	TGTGCCAGCAGCCAAGCCAGGGGGCTGTACGAGCAGTACTTC	CASSQARGLYEQYF
-	TRBV7-8	-	TRBJ2-2	12	TGTGCCAGCAGCTCTAGTACCGGGGAGCTGTTTTTT	CASSSSTGELFF
few	TRBV7-2	TRBD2	TRBJ2-2	17	TGTGCCAGCAGCTTAGCGTACGAGCGGGAGGTCACCGGGGAGCTGTTTTTT	CASSLAYEREVTGELFF
-	TRBV7-2	TRBD2	TRBJ2-7	16	TGTGCCAGCACCGGCGCAGGGCTAGCGGGAGGCTACGAGCAGTACTTC	CASTGAGLAGGYEQYF
-	TRBV28	TRBD2	TRBJ2-7	16	TGTGCCAGCAGTATAGCGGGACATCCAAGCTCCTACGAGCAGTACTTC	CASSIAGHPSSYEQYF
-	TRBV30	TRBD1	TRBJ1-2	12	TGTGCCGGAACCAGGGGGTCTGATGGCTACACCTTC	CAGTRGSDGYTF
-	TRBV27	TRBD1	TRBJ1-5	14	TGTGCCAGCAGTTGGGGACAGGGTAATCAGCCCCAGCATTTT	CASSWGQGNQPQHF
-	TRBV21-1	-	TRBJ1-3	15	-	CASSSHWAAGNTIYF
-	TRBV2	TRBD1	TRBJ1-2	15	TGTGCCAGCAGTCAACAGGGGGCCCAGGGATATGGCTACACCTTC	CASSQQGAQGYGYTF
-	TRBV15	TRBD2	TRBJ2-7	14	TGTGCCACCAGCAGTGCGGGAGGGCCCTACGAGCAGTACTTC	CATSSAGGPYEQYF
-	TRBV12-3/TRBV12-4	-	TRBJ1-4	12	TGTGCCAGTGGTCGGTCTAATGAAAAACTGTTTTTT	CASGRSNEKLFF
-	TRBV3-1/TRBV3-2	TRBD2	TRBJ2-1	14	TGTGCCAGCAGCGGGGGACTAGCGGGAGTTAAACAGTTCTTC	CASSGGLAGVKQFF
-	TRBV15	-	TRBJ1-5	15	TGTGCCACCAGCAGAGATGCTCGGGGCAATCAGCCCCAGCATTTT	CATSRDARGNQPQHF
-	TRBV19	TRBD1	TRBJ1-6	15	TGTGCCAGTAGTATTCAGACAGGGGATGGTTCACCCCTCCACTTT	CASSIQTGDGSPLHF
-	TRBV18	TRBD1	TRBJ1-2	12	TGTGCCAGCTCTAACAGGGGTGATGGCTACACCTTC	CASSNRGDGYTF
-	TRBV2	TRBD1	TRBJ2-1	15	TGTGCCAGCACCCCGGGTGGACAGGGCTACAATGAGCAGTTCTTC	CASTPGGQGYNEQFF
-	TRBV7-9	-	TRBJ1-5	12	TGTGCCAGCAGCCCAGAGGGTCAGCCCCAGCATTTT	CASSPEGQPQHF
-	TRBV11-2	TRBD1	TRBJ1-2	15	TGTGCCAGCAGCTTAGGAGGGAGACAGGGTGGTGGCTACACCTTC	CASSLGGRQGGGYTF
-	TRBV7-2	TRBD2	TRBJ2-4	14	TGTGCCAGCAGCTTTCTAGCGGGGGGGGACATTCAGTACTTC	CASSFLAGGDIQYF
-	TRBV30	TRBD2	TRBJ2-4	14	TGTGCCTGGAGTCCGGGGGGGGCCAAAAACATTCAGTACTTC	CAWSPGGAKNIQYF
-	TRBV5-1	-	TRBJ2-7	12	TGCGCCAGCAGCTTGACAGATTACGAGCAGTACTTC	CASSLTDYEQYF
-	TRBV5-8	TRBD1	TRBJ2-7	14	TGTGCCAGCAGCGACCGGGACAGACCCTACGAGCAGTACTTC	CASSDRDRPYEQYF
-	TRBV5-4	TRBD1	TRBJ1-1	14	TGTGCCAGCAGCCACCCTTTGACAGGGTCCGAAGCTTTCTTT	CASSHPLTGSEAFF
-	TRBV13	-	TRBJ2-3	13	TGTGCCAGCAGCTCGGTGACTGCAGATACGCAGTATTTT	CASSSVTADTQYF
-	TRBV7-2	-	TRBJ2-2	13	TGTGCCAGCAGCCGCCACGGGACCGGGGAGCTGTTTTTT	CASSRHGTGELFF
-	TRBV15	-	TRBJ2-1	12	TGTGCCACCAGCAGAGATGGAGATGAGCAGTTCTTC	CATSRDGDEQFF
-	TRBV5-1	TRBD1	TRBJ2-1	15	TGCGCCAGCAGCCCCGGGACAGGGGACTACAATGAGCAGTTCTTC	CASSPGTGDYNEQFF
once	TRBV13	-	TRBJ2-3	16	TGTGCCAGCAGCCCGGCTCGGGGGGCGCGCACAGATACGCAGTATTTT	CASSPARGARTDTQYF
-	TRBV21-1	-	TRBJ1-5	14	TGTGCCAGCAGCAATTTTCGTAGCAATCAGCCCCAGCATTTT	CASSNFRSNQPQHF
-	TRBV7-2	TRBD2	TRBJ2-3	17	TGTGCCAGCAGCTTAGTCGGCGGGGGGGCCGTCTCAGATACGCAGTATTTT	CASSLVGGGAVSDTQYF